This T cell receptor beta chain is drawn from a study of blood T cell repertoires in COVID-19. Study summary: The United States, Italy and Spain provided the acute and convalescent COVID-19 samples.

Participants, roughly 18 to 90 years old, spanned under 30 US areas. Participant-given clinical history determined each cohort assignment. Assay used: immunoSEQ multiplex PCR; TCRdb lists only in-frame clones, some missing. The sample has roughly 220,000 clones, approximately 83% seen once; the top ten hold about 3.8%. This CDR3 comprises 14 residues. The ends were cut back, 7 bases at V and 5 bases at J, with 14 bases in the middle. Germline V gene sequence: CDR1 KGHDR, CDR2 SFDVKD. The sample taken for sequencing was PBMCs or T cells enriched from blood (not recorded which). The chain recombines TRBV24-1 with TRBJ2-1; D perhaps matches TRBD2 (5 bases). The clonotype originates from a woman between 40 and 55 years old with acute COVID-19. In nucleotides, the CDR3 is TGTGCCACCAGCAGCTCGACTAAACACAATGAGCAGTTCTTC. Translating gives CATSSSTKHNEQFF.